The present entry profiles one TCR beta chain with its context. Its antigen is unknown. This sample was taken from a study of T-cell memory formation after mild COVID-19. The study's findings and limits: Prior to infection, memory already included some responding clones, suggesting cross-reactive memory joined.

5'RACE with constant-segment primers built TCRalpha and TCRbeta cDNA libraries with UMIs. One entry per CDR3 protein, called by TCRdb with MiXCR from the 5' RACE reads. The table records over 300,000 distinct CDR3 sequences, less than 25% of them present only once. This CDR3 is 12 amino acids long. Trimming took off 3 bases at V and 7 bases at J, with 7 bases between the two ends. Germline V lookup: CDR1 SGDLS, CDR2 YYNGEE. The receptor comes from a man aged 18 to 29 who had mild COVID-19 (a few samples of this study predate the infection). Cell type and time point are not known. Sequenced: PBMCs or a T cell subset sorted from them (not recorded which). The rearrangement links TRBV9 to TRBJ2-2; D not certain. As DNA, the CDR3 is TGTGCCAGCAGCGCTATGGACGGGGAGCTGTTTTTT. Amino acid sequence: CASSAMDGELFF.